The rows below give T cell receptor beta chains drawn from one sample of a study of T cell responses to AZD1222 COVID-19 vaccine. The assay was immunoSEQ multiplex PCR, and TCRdb's table has in-frame clones only and misses some. This table has tens of thousands of clones, 75% to 95% appearing once. This specimen consisted of peripheral blood, obtained 28 days after the second AZD1222 dose. The receptor set was obtained from an adult who received the AZD1222 COVID-19 vaccine. Both conserved end residues are part of each CDR3. D genes are given only for firm matches. Rows may omit the clone size; those that give it use once, few, many or a size class.

V: TRBV15; size: NA; D: NA; J: TRBJ2-5; CDR3: CATSRDNSGGTQYF; DNA: TGTGCCACCAGCAGAGATAACTCCGGGGGGACCCAGTACTTC
V: TRBV24-1; size: once; D: NA; J: TRBJ1-2; CDR3: CATSDPGTESFYGYTF; DNA: TGTGCCACCAGTGACCCTGGGACTGAGAGTTTCTATGGCTACACCTTC
V: TRBV5-5; size: NA; D: NA; J: TRBJ1-1; CDR3: CASSLSGGRVGTEAFF; DNA: TGTGCCAGCAGCTTGAGCGGGGGGCGGGTCGGCACTGAAGCTTTCTTT
V: TRBV20-1; size: NA; D: NA; J: TRBJ1-3; CDR3: CSAAEGNTIYF; DNA: TGCAGTGCTGCGGAGGGGAACACCATATATTTT
V: TRBV15; size: NA; D: NA; J: TRBJ2-7; CDR3: CATSRDKNKGPYEQYF; DNA: TGTGCCACCAGCAGAGATAAGAACAAGGGACCCTACGAGCAGTACTTC
V: TRBV5-6; size: NA; D: NA; J: TRBJ1-6; CDR3: CASSMTGVGLLYSPLHF; DNA: TGTGCCAGCAGTATGACAGGTGTGGGGCTTTTGTATTCACCCCTCCACTTT
V: TRBV5-1; size: once; D: NA; J: TRBJ1-6; CDR3: CASSLAGGTYSPLHF; DNA: TGCGCCAGCAGCTTGGCTGGGGGGACTTATTCACCCCTCCACTTT
V: TRBV9; size: once; D: TRBD1; J: TRBJ1-6; CDR3: CASSSTGQGYNSPLHF; DNA: TGTGCCAGCAGTAGTACGGGACAGGGGTATAATTCACCCCTCCACTTT
V: TRBV27; size: NA; D: NA; J: TRBJ1-2; CDR3: CASSLTNLGGYTF; DNA: TGTGCCAGCAGTTTAACAAACCTAGGGGGCTACACCTTC
V: TRBV7-3; size: NA; D: NA; J: TRBJ2-2; CDR3: CASSLGRGGELFF; DNA: TGTGCCAGCAGCTTGGGCAGGGGCGGGGAGCTGTTTTTT
V: TRBV19; size: NA; D: NA; J: TRBJ1-3; CDR3: CASSHGGRGNTIYF; DNA: TGTGCCAGTAGCCACGGTGGCCGCGGAAACACCATATATTTT
V: TRBV27; size: NA; D: NA; J: TRBJ2-7; CDR3: CASSAWRGGHEQYF; DNA: TGTGCCAGCAGCGCGTGGAGGGGCGGCCACGAGCAGTACTTC
V: TRBV5-1; size: NA; D: NA; J: TRBJ2-1; CDR3: CASSLGMSSYNEQFF; DNA: TGCGCCAGCAGCTTGGGGATGAGCTCCTACAATGAGCAGTTCTTC
V: TRBV3-1/TRBV3-2; size: NA; D: NA; J: TRBJ1-5; CDR3: CASSQERFQPQHF; DNA: TGTGCCAGCAGCCAAGAGAGGTTTCAGCCCCAGCATTTT
V: TRBV30; size: NA; D: NA; J: TRBJ1-4; CDR3: CAWSVKGTSEKLFF; DNA: TGTGCCTGGAGTGTGAAGGGTACGAGTGAAAAACTGTTTTTT
V: TRBV4-3; size: NA; D: NA; J: TRBJ1-3; CDR3: CASSQDLAGTGNTIYF; DNA: TGCGCCAGCAGCCAAGATCTTGCTGGGACCGGAAACACCATATATTTT
V: TRBV3-1/TRBV3-2; size: NA; D: NA; J: TRBJ2-4; CDR3: CASSLFSINIQYF; DNA: TGTGCCAGCAGCCTTTTTAGTATAAACATTCAGTACTTC
V: TRBV25-1; size: once; D: NA; J: TRBJ2-5; CDR3: CASSDRAAQETQYF; DNA: TGTGCCAGCAGTGACCGGGCAGCTCAAGAGACCCAGTACTTC
V: TRBV7-2; size: NA; D: TRBD2; J: TRBJ2-5; CDR3: CASSDGTSGQETQYF; DNA: TGTGCCAGCAGCGACGGGACTAGCGGACAAGAGACCCAGTACTTC
V: TRBV5-1; size: once; D: NA; J: TRBJ1-4; CDR3: CASSLVLGNEKLFF; DNA: TGCGCCAGCAGCTTGGTGTTGGGTAATGAAAAACTGTTTTTT
V: TRBV19; size: NA; D: NA; J: TRBJ1-2; CDR3: CASSMRGRIGYTF; DNA: TGTGCCAGTAGTATGCGAGGAAGGATTGGCTACACCTTC
V: TRBV9; size: NA; D: TRBD1; J: TRBJ1-3; CDR3: CASSSRQGASGNTIYF; DNA: TGTGCCAGCAGCTCCCGACAGGGGGCCTCTGGAAACACCATATATTTT
V: TRBV9; size: NA; D: NA; J: TRBJ2-7; CDR3: CASSARLPAYEQYF; DNA: TGTGCCAGCAGCGCCAGACTACCGGCCTACGAGCAGTACTTC
V: TRBV19; size: few; D: NA; J: TRBJ1-4; CDR3: CASSIDHSAGREKLFF; DNA: TGTGCCAGTAGTATAGACCACTCGGCGGGAAGAGAAAAACTGTTTTTT
V: TRBV6-2/TRBV6-3; size: NA; D: NA; J: TRBJ2-7; CDR3: CASSYSAKTGEQYF; DNA: TGTGCCAGCAGTTACTCGGCTAAAACGGGGGAGCAGTACTTC
V: TRBV6-1; size: NA; D: NA; J: TRBJ2-1; CDR3: CASSTGNNEQFF; DNA: TGTGCCAGCAGTACGGGGAACAATGAGCAGTTCTTC
V: TRBV2; size: NA; D: NA; J: TRBJ1-1; CDR3: CASSVGVTEAFF; DNA: TGTGCCAGCAGTGTCGGCGTCACTGAAGCTTTCTTT
V: TRBV5-4; size: NA; D: NA; J: TRBJ1-2; CDR3: CASSLGGRDGYTF; DNA: TGTGCCAGCAGCTTGGGGGGCAGGGATGGCTACACCTTC
V: TRBV18; size: NA; D: NA; J: TRBJ1-2; CDR3: CASSDNGYGYTF; DNA: TGTGCCAGCTCAGACAATGGGTATGGCTACACCTTC
V: TRBV10-2; size: NA; D: NA; J: TRBJ2-7; CDR3: CASSDLRAPYSYEQYF; DNA: TGCGCCAGCAGTGACCTCAGGGCTCCCTACTCCTACGAGCAGTACTTC
V: TRBV2; size: NA; D: NA; J: TRBJ1-5; CDR3: CASSLDQGTFNQPQHF; DNA: TGTGCCAGCAGTTTAGACCAGGGGACCTTCAATCAGCCCCAGCATTTT